Below, 22 T cell receptor beta chains from the same sample are listed, as sequenced in a study of blood T cells in healthy people across ages. Through a sample-barcoded 5' primer and a J-beta primer mix, a second PCR was run for roughly 7 to 11 cycles. TCRdb re-analysed the 5' RACE reads in MiXCR, keeping a single row per CDR3 protein. The sample includes about 1,400,000 distinct CDR3 sequences, approximately 59% seen only once; the top ten take roughly 7%. Specimen: blood. The receptor set was obtained from a man between 18 and 35 years old in good health.

In this sample, this clonotype turned up a few times. The genes are TRBV12-3 or TRBV12-4 and TRBJ2-5, with unresolved D. V was pared by 3 bases and J by 9 bases, with 17 bases between. The CDR3 loop spans 14 amino acids. CDR3 bases: TGTGCCAGCAGTTTGGGTCCGCGATCCAGACCCCAGTACTTC. Translation: CASSLGPRSRPQYF.

V and J are TRBV28 and TRBJ1-5; D gene uncertain. Per the germline V gene, CDR1 is MDHEN and CDR2 is SYDVKM. V lost 2 bases and J 6 bases, leaving 23 bases between the germline ends. The CDR3 has 18 amino acids. The CDR3 region is CASSLNRVGRVEGQPQHF. The CDR3 coding sequence is TGTGCCAGCAGTTTAAATCGGGTCGGAAGGGTGGAAGGTCAGCCCCAGCATTTT.

The sample holds one count of this clonotype. V usage is TRBV3-1 and J usage is TRBJ2-1; TRBD2 matches 9 bases. The CDR3 extends over 16 amino acids. V lost 0 bases to trimming and J lost 10 bases; unmatched junction nucleotides: 10. Looked up from germline, CDR1 is LGHDT and CDR2 is YNNKEL (reference sequence). Written as DNA, the CDR3 is TGTGCCAGCAGCCAAGATAGGGTAGCGGGAGCGAGGGAGCAGTTCTTC. Translation gives CASSQDRVAGAREQFF.

Only one count was recorded for this clonotype. This rearrangement joins TRBV12-3 or TRBV12-4 to TRBJ2-6, with D unresolved. Between the trimmed V and J ends, which lost 11 bases and 3 bases, there was a span of 11 bases. CDR3 length: 13 residues. CDR3 coding DNA: TGTGCCTCGGTGGGCGTTGGGGCCAACGTCCTGACTTTC. Translated: CASVGVGANVLTF.

This chain connects TRBV28 to TRBJ2-1; TRBD1 aligns across 7 bases. Trimming removed 4 bases from V and 3 bases from J; junction bases left unmatched: 6. This CDR3 spans 15 amino acids. Germline loops: CDR1 MDHEN, CDR2 SYDVKM. The CDR3 here is CASSSPTGNYNEQFF. In DNA form, the CDR3 reads TGTGCCAGCAGTTCCCCGACAGGGAACTACAATGAGCAGTTCTTC.

CDR3 loop: CASSLDLLAGRTCEQYF. CDR3 bases: TGCGCCAGCAGCTTGGACCTACTAGCGGGAAGGACCTGCGAGCAGTACTTC. The V call is TRBV5-1, the J call TRBJ2-7, with 10 bases matching TRBD2. Trimming cost V 0 bases and J 6 bases; bases outside gene matches: 12. Germline CDR1 reads SGHRS; CDR2 reads YFSETQ. The CDR3 sequence is 17 residues long.

The V gene is TRBV15, the J gene TRBJ2-3, with D unresolved. The CDR3 length is 15 residues. In germline, CDR1 is LNHNV, CDR2 YYDKDF (reference sequence). V was shortened by 1 base and J by 1 base, with 9 bases between the two germline ends. CDR3 coding DNA: TGTGCCACCAGCAGAGTGGTAGCCCGCACAGATACGCAGTATTTT. It translates to CATSRVVARTDTQYF.

The table lists this clonotype with a few counts. The chain couples TRBV9 to TRBJ2-7; 10 bases are a match to TRBD2. The CDR3 loop spans 13 amino acids. Germline values: CDR1 SGDLS, CDR2 YYNGEE. The V gene end was trimmed by 7 bases and the J gene end by 6 bases; junction bases not matched to a gene: 7. The CDR3 region is CASGPGLASEQYF. CDR3 DNA: TGTGCCAGCGGACCGGGACTAGCGTCCGAGCAGTACTTC. Drawing the rest from reference TRBV9 and TRBJ2-7, the complete variable domain is DSGVTQTPKHLITATGQRVTLRCSPRSGDLSVYWYQQSLDQGLQFLIQYYNGEERAKGNILERFSAQQFPDLHSELNLSSLELGDSALYFCASGPGLASEQYFGPGTRLTVT.

V usage is TRBV20-1 and J usage is TRBJ1-5; D remains unclear. The CDR3 runs to 14 residues. Trimming shortened V by 5 bases and J by 5 bases, and 16 bases separated the two germline ends. Per germline, CDR1 DFQATT and CDR2 SNEGSKA (reference sequence). CDR3 in amino acids: CSASAPIRDQPQHF. The CDR3 nucleotides are TGCAGTGCTTCCGCCCCGATACGGGATCAGCCCCAGCATTTT.

This clonotype was picked up a small number of times. This sequence joins TRBV6-2 or TRBV6-3 and TRBJ1-5, with D perhaps matching TRBD1 (6 bases). Per germline, CDR1 MNHEY and CDR2 SVGEGT. Between the trimmed V and J ends, which lost 6 bases and 9 bases, there was a span of 21 bases. This CDR3 is 15 amino acids long. CDR3 residues: CASSHSRGLQWPQHF. CDR3 bases: TGTGCCAGCAGCCACAGTCGGGGGCTCCAATGGCCCCAGCATTTT.

Comments on this clonotype: Relative to the germline gene, one junction end is altered; a read error may explain this. The J gene is TRBJ2-1, the V gene TRBV29-1; D gene uncertain. CDR1 SQVTM and CDR2 ANQGSEA come from the germline V gene. CDR3 length equals 15 residues. The CDR3 loop reads CSVGVGAGVYNKQFF. The CDR3 DNA is TGCAGCGTTGGTGTAGGAGCTGGGGTTTACAATAAGCAGTTCTTC.

This chain links TRBV20-1 with TRBJ2-3, with D tentatively TRBD1 (5 bases). This CDR3 has 15 residues. Trimming cost V 7 bases and J 0 bases, with 17 bases left between them. Germline V gives CDR1 DFQATT, CDR2 SNEGSKA (reference sequence). CDR3 in DNA: TGCAGTGTCAGGCCGATTCGGACAAGCACAGATACGCAGTATTTT. It specifies CSVRPIRTSTDTQYF.

The chain is built from TRBV25-1 and TRBJ2-1; D is perhaps TRBD1 (5 bases). The CDR3 extends over 14 amino acids. V was trimmed by 6 bases and J by 9 bases, leaving 18 bases between them. Per germline, CDR1 MGHDK and CDR2 SYGVNS. The CDR3 nucleotides read TGTGCCAGCAGAGGGGTCCGGGCCTGGGGTGAGCAGTTCTTC. It translates to CASRGVRAWGEQFF.

This clonotype came up a few times. The chain joins TRBV6-6 to TRBJ2-7; perhaps D is TRBD1 or TRBD2 (5 bases each). Germline-derived CDR1 and CDR2 are MNHNY and SVGAGI (reference sequence). Trimming took 6 bases from V and 4 from J, leaving 13 bases between them. The CDR3 is 13 residues long. CDR3 amino acids: CASRDGTDYEQYF. For the CDR3, the DNA is TGTGCCAGCAGAGATGGGACCGATTACGAGCAGTACTTC.

The chain combines TRBV7-2 with TRBJ2-1; the D gene is possibly TRBD2 (6 bases). The CDR3 totals 15 residues. CDR1 is SGHTA and CDR2 is FQGNSA in the germline V gene. The V end lost 5 bases, the J end lost 6 bases, and 17 bases lay between the germline ends. CDR3 amino acids: CASSATGRETNEQFF. The CDR3 coding sequence is TGTGCCAGCAGCGCAACGGGACGGGAGACCAATGAGCAGTTCTTC. Based on the CDR3 plus reference TRBV7-2 and TRBJ2-1, the full variable domain is GAGVSQSPSNKVTEKGKDVELRCDPISGHTALYWYRQSLGQGLEFLIYFQGNSAPDKSGLPSDRFSAERTGGSVSTLTIQRTQQEDSAVYLCASSATGRETNEQFFGPGTRLTVL.

The chain uses TRBV6-4 and TRBJ1-2; D is undetermined. CDR1 and CDR2 (germline): MRHNA, SNTAGT. There are 14 residues in the CDR3. Trimming left V 5 bases short and J 6 bases short, with 16 bases between. CDR3 DNA sequence: TGTGCCAGCAGTACCGTCGGGGTGGAGAATGGCTACACCTTC. It translates to CASSTVGVENGYTF.

A few counts support this clonotype. V and J are TRBV3-1 and TRBJ2-7, with no clear D. V lost 0 bases and J 3 bases, leaving 12 bases between the germline ends. The V gene's germline CDR1 is LGHDT and CDR2 YNNKEL (reference sequence). The CDR3 has 15 amino acids. For the CDR3, the DNA is TGTGCCAGCAGCCAAGATGTGAGGTCTCACTACGAGCAGTACTTC. Its protein is CASSQDVRSHYEQYF.

The chain uses TRBV5-4 and TRBJ1-6; D ambiguous. The ends were cut back, 3 bases at V and 6 bases at J, with 10 bases in the middle. CDR1 SGHNT and CDR2 YYREEE come from the germline V gene (reference sequence). The CDR3 loop spans 14 amino acids. The CDR3 DNA follows: TGTGCCAGCAGCTCTGTCGTTTCTAATTCACCCCTCCACTTT. Protein product: CASSSVVSNSPLHF.

This rearrangement joins TRBV27 to TRBJ2-7; D not resolved. The germline V gene has CDR1 MNHEY and CDR2 SMNVEV (reference sequence). Trimming left V 6 bases short and J 0 bases short, with 15 bases between. The CDR3 has 15 residues. The CDR3 sequence: CASRLSYPDSYEQYF. CDR3 sequence (DNA): TGTGCCAGCAGACTCTCCTACCCGGACTCCTACGAGCAGTACTTC.

The chain uses TRBV20-1 and TRBJ2-1; 11 nucleotides agree with TRBD2. V lost 5 bases, J lost 0 bases, and 6 bases stayed unmatched. The CDR3 is 16 residues long. The germline V gene encodes CDR1 DFQATT and CDR2 SNEGSKA (reference sequence). CDR3 protein: CSAVPGLAASYNEQFF. The CDR3 nucleotides read TGCAGTGCTGTTCCGGGACTAGCGGCCTCCTACAATGAGCAGTTCTTC.

This chain's CDR3 is CASSYSRGTGYNEQFF. The DNA of the CDR3 is TGTGCCAGCAGTTACTCGAGAGGGACAGGATACAATGAGCAGTTCTTC. The V and J genes are TRBV6-2 or TRBV6-3 and TRBJ2-1; 8 positions match TRBD1. This CDR3 has 16 amino acids. Trimming at V came to 0 bases and at J to 4 bases, leaving 5 bases not matched to a gene. Germline values: CDR1 MNHEY, CDR2 SVGEGT.

The genes are TRBV27 and TRBJ2-7; D is possibly TRBD1 or TRBD2 (5 bases each). Deletions cut 7 bases from V and 3 bases from J, with 16 bases between. The CDR3 is 14 residues long. Germline CDR1 is MNHEY and CDR2 is SMNVEV (reference sequence). This chain's CDR3 is CASTREYPFYEQYF. CDR3 DNA: TGTGCCAGCACCAGGGAGTACCCATTCTACGAGCAGTACTTC.